This T cell receptor beta chain derives from a study of shared clonotypes between healthy human individuals. Adult Caucasians living in Nashville, Tennessee made up all of the donors. V dropped 0 bases and J dropped 4 bases, with 4 bases sitting between them. The CDR3 has 13 residues. Germline lookup yields CDR1 LGHNA and CDR2 YNFKEQ. Concerning this clone: The target antigen is unknown. In the same sample, other DNA sequences code for this CDR3.

The study, taken as a whole, reports: Naive CD4 clonotypes overlapped across a few donors at around 4.7%. The four-donor shared clonotypes exceeded non-shared clonotypes in generation probability, with non-shared ones scoring lower.

The study ran the assay at deep level. Generated by immunoSEQ multiplex PCR, the TCRdb table keeps only in-frame clones and is missing some. The table lists some 2.3 million clones, 85% to 95% of them singletons. The sequenced sample was naive CD4+ T cells from PBMCs. Subset given: CD45RA+ positively selected. The chain uses TRBV4-2 and TRBJ2-1; D remains ambiguous. The TCR sequence derives from a man between 18 and 29 years old in good health. Some clones in this sample may be carry-over from other donors' samples. The CDR3 DNA reads TGTGCCAGCAGCCAAGATGGGTACAATGAGCAGTTCTTC. This sequence encodes CASSQDGYNEQFF.